In this sample, the clone carrying this T cell receptor (beta chain) turned up a few times. This CDR3 region has 16 residues. Germline assignment: CDR1 MGHDK and CDR2 SYGVNS. The V gene lost 1 base and the J gene lost 2 bases, with 14 bases spanning the gap. In TCRdb, the 5' RACE reads were re-called with MiXCR into one record per CDR3 protein. The sample lists tens of thousands of distinct CDR3 sequences, under 8.5% occurring once. This sample is drawn from a study of early T cells in non-severe SARS-CoV-2 infection. Specimen: whole blood, collected at baseline. J is TRBJ2-5 and V is TRBV25-1; D not certain. The TCR originated in an adult who was a healthcare worker with PCR-confirmed SARS-CoV-2 infection or an uninfected control (not recorded which). CDR3 DNA sequence: TGTGCCAGCAGTGAATGGCAGGAAAACTCTCAAGAGACCCAGTACTTC. Amino acids: CASSEWQENSQETQYF.